This T cell receptor beta chain comes out of a study of shared clonotypes between healthy human individuals. Only in-frame clones appear in the TCRdb table, and some are missing; sequencing was by immunoSEQ multiplex PCR. The table shows roughly 700,000 clones, with around 74% occurring only once. Germline loops: CDR1 SGHTA, CDR2 FQGNSA. CDR3 length: 15 amino acids. Deletions cut 4 bases from V and 4 bases from J, with 15 bases between. Findings and limits, study-wide: Some naive CD4 clonotypes, around 5%, turned up in common across several donors. Non-shared clonotypes had lower generation probabilities than those shared by all four donors.

In the case of this clone: Antigen specificity is unknown.

This chain links TRBV7-2 with TRBJ2-3; D is uncertain. This receptor was taken from a woman aged 25-40 years in good health. Sequenced material: memory CD4+ T cells sorted from blood. Subset defined: CD45RA-negative fraction. The CDR3 region is CASSWVVLISDTQYF. The CDR3 DNA reads as TGTGCCAGCAGCTGGGTAGTTCTAATTTCAGATACGCAGTATTTT.